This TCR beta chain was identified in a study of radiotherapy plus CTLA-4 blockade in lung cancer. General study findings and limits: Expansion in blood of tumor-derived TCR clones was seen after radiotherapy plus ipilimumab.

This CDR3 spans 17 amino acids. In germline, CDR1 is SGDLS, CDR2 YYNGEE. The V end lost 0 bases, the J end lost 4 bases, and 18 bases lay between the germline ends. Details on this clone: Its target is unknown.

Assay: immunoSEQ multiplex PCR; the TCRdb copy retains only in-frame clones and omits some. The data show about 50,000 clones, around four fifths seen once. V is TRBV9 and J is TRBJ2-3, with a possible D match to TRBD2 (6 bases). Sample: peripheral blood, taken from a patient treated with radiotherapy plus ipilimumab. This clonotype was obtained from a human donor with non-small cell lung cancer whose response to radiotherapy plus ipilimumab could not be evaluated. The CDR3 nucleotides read TGTGCCAGCAGCGTAGCTACCTCTAACGGGAGAGCAGATACGCAGTATTTT. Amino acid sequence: CASSVATSNGRADTQYF.